The source of this TCR beta chain is a study of neoadjuvant nivolumab and ipilimumab in lung cancer. Repertoires were generated with immunoSEQ multiplex PCR, while TCRdb's copy carries only in-frame clones and drops some. Among about 38,000 clones listed, 75% to 90% were seen once. The germline V and J ends were trimmed by 6 bases and 2 bases, with 13 bases remaining between them. The CDR3 is 15 amino acids. CDR1 and CDR2 from the germline V gene are WSHSY and SAAADI. Regarding this clone: Its matching antigen is unknown.

Whole-study results and caveats: TCR receptors were sequenced in few samples. Resected tumors had greater TCR richness and clonality than uninvolved lung. Higher pretherapy blood TCR richness went with higher resected-tumor richness. Only a single major-pathologic-response sample was available for clonality analysis.

J is TRBJ2-2 and V is TRBV10-2, with a tentative D call TRBD2 (6 bases). This receptor was taken from an adult with non-small cell lung cancer. The sample in question was peripheral blood, obtained before neoadjuvant nivolumab, alone or with ipilimumab. In DNA, the CDR3 is TGCGCCAGCAGAAGCGGGTTCGATAACACCGGGGAGCTGTTTTTT. Its protein is CASRSGFDNTGELFF.